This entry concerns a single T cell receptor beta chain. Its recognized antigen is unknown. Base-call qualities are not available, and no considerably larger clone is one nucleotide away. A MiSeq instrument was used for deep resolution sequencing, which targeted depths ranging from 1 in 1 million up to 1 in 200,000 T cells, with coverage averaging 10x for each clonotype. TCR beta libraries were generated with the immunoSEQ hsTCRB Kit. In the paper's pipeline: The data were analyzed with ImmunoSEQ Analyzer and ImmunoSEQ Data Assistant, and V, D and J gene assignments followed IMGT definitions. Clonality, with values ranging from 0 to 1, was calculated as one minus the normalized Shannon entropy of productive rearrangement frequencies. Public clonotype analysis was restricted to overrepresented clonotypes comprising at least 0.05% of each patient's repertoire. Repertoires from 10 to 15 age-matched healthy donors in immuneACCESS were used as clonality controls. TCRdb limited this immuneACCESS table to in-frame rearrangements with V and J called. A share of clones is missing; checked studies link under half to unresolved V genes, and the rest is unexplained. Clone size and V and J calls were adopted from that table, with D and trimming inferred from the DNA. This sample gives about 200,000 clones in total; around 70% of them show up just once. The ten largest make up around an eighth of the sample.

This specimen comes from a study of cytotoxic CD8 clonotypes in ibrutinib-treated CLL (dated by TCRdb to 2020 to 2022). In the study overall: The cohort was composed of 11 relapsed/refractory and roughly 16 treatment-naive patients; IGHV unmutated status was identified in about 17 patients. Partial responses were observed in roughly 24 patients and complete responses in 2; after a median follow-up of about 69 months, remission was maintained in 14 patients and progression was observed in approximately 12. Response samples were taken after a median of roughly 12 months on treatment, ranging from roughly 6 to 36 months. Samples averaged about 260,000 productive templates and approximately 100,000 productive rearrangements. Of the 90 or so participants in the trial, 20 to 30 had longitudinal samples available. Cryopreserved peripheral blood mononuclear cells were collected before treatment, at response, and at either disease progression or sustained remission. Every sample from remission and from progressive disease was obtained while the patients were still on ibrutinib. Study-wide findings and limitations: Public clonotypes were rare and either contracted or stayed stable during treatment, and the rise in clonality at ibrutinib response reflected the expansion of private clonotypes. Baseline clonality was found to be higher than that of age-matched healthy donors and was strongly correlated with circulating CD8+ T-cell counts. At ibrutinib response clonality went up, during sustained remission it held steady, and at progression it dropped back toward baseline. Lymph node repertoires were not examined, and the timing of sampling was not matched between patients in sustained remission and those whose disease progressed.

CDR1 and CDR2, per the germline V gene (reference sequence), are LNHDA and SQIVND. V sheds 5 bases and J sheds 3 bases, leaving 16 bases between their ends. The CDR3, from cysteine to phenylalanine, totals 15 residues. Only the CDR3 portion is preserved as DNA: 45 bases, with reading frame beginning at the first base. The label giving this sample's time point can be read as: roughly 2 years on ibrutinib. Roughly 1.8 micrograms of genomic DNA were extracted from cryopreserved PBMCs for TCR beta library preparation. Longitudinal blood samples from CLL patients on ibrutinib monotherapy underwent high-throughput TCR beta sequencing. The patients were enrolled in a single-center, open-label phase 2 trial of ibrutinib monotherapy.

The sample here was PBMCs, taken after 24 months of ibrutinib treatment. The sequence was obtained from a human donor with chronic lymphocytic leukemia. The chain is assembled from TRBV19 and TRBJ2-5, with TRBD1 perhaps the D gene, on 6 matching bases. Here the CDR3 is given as CASSVQPGHKETQYF. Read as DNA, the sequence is TGTGCCAGTAGTGTCCAACCGGGACACAAAGAGACCCAGTACTTC.